This T cell receptor beta chain was retrieved from a study of Ad26.COV2.S vaccination and SARS-CoV-2 variants. Described treatment: 19 received Ad26.COV2.S at low or high dose, single or two shots; 5 received placebo; per-sample allocation not given. At day 63 after the first vaccine or placebo injection, samples were drawn. An Ad26 vector that expressed Wuhan-strain SARS-CoV-2 spike constituted the vaccine. The CDR3 consists of 14 residues. Germline V gene data show CDR1 as SNHLY and CDR2 as FYNNEI. TCRdb's copy holds only in-frame clones and misses some; the assay was immunoSEQ multiplex PCR. Counted here are 350,000 to 600,000 clones, 80% to 90% occurring once; the ten biggest clones make up 1.5% to 2%. Broader study findings: With respect to non-spike TCR breadth, vaccine and placebo recipients were similar.

Concerning this clone: What it recognizes is unknown. A read error may account for a junction end that differs from germline.

The receptor was isolated from a person aged 18-65 years who received the Ad26.COV2.S COVID-19 vaccine or a placebo. This sample comprised peripheral blood, obtained in a trial of Ad26.COV2.S vaccine versus placebo. The chain uses TRBV2 and TRBJ2-5; 7 nucleotides match TRBD1. The CDR3 sequence: CASRDSTGQEAQYF. The CDR3 DNA follows: TGTGCCAGCCGGGACAGCACCGGTCAAGAGGCCCAGTACTTC. The whole variable domain, remainder taken from reference TRBV2 and TRBJ2-5, is EPEVTQTPSHQVTQMGQEVILRCVPISNHLYFYWYRQILGQKVEFLVSFYNNEISEKSEIFDDQFSVERPDGSNFTLKIRSTKLEDSAMYFCASRDSTGQEAQYFGPGTRLLVL.